What follows describes a single T cell receptor beta chain. Its antigen remains unidentified. Per-base quality was not reported, and no clone a single base away is much larger than it. The sample originates from a study of T-cell reconstitution after alpha-beta-depleted transplantation in children (dated by TCRdb to the mid-2010s). Regarding the research as a whole: T-cell immune reconstitution after TCRalphabeta/CD19-depleted allogeneic hematopoietic cell transplantation in children was quantitatively tracked in the study by means of TCR repertoire profiling.

Trimming removed 8 bases from V and 1 base from J, leaving 10 bases between the germline ends. The cysteine opens and the phenylalanine closes a CDR3 of 12 amino acids. Just CDR3 DNA is preserved here, 36 bases in frame from base 1. Reading the germline V gene gives CDR1 SQVTM and CDR2 ANQGSEA. Receptor libraries were prepared by PCR. Sequencing instrument: Illumina HiSeq 2500. TCR libraries were prepared with molecular barcoding, using unique molecular identifiers to normalize TCRbeta repertoire quantification. TCRdb passed the public sequencing reads through fastp at Q25 and MiXCR, retaining productive beta sequences. Rows with one shared CDR3 protein collapse into an entry with the most common genes and DNA. The sample has a few hundred thousand distinct CDR3 sequences on record, roughly 13% of them singletons. The ten most abundant clones make up approximately 4.2% of the sample.

The chain was built from TRBV29-1 and TRBJ2-3; perhaps TRBD1 is the D gene, with 5 bases matching. The material was PBMCs, obtained from the stem cell graft. This clonotype was sampled from a human donor who donated a stem cell graft to a child with Fanconi anemia. The nucleotides read TGCAGCAGTGGGGCGGGCACAGATACGCAGTATTTT. It specifies CSSGAGTDTQYF.